This T cell receptor beta chain was recorded in a study of blood T cell repertoires in COVID-19. Germline lookup yields CDR1 SNHLY and CDR2 FYNNEI. J gave up 2 bases and V 4 bases, and 1 base lay outside the gene matches. This CDR3 comprises 14 residues. This clone was counted between two and nine times. TCRdb's copy holds only in-frame clones and misses some; the assay was immunoSEQ multiplex PCR. The sample lists fewer than 250,000 clones, more than 70% occurring once. The TCR was taken from a human donor in a cohort sampled during active COVID-19. Sequencing was done on a sample of peripheral blood. The gene calls are TRBV2 and TRBJ1-5; TRBD1 aligns across 8 bases. The CDR3, as DNA: TGTGCCAGCAGTGTGGGACAGGGCAATCAGCCCCAGCATTTT. This encodes CASSVGQGNQPQHF.